The 22 T cell receptor beta chains listed next were all sequenced from one sample in a study of blood T cell repertoires in COVID-19. TCRdb's copy holds only in-frame clones and misses some; the assay was immunoSEQ multiplex PCR. The sample carries 150,000 to 200,000 clones, roughly 85% recorded once. The sample taken for sequencing was peripheral blood. The receptor set was obtained from a man in his 60s with acute or convalescent COVID-19.

The chain joins TRBV24-1 to TRBJ2-2, with 9 bases fitting TRBD1. This CDR3 region has 13 residues. Losses at the gene ends were 8 bases for V and 7 bases for J; bases not matched to a gene: 4. From germline, CDR1 is KGHDR and CDR2 SFDVKD. The CDR3 nucleotides are TGTGCCACCAACGACAGGGGGTACGGGGAGCTGTTTTTT. This encodes CATNDRGYGELFF.

J is TRBJ1-1 and V is TRBV10-1, with TRBD1 matching over 9 bases. Germline V gene lookup returns CDR1 WNHNN and CDR2 SYGVQD (reference sequence). The CDR3 consists of 14 residues. V lost 5 bases to trimming and J lost 5 bases; unmatched junction nucleotides: 6. Written as DNA, the CDR3 is TGCGCCAGCAGTCGGACAGGGGTGGGGACTGAAGCTTTCTTT. Translation gives CASSRTGVGTEAFF.

This clone came up a few times. The chain joins TRBV7-4 to TRBJ2-3; TRBD2 aligns across 7 bases. There are 16 residues in the CDR3. The J segment lost 5 bases and the V segment lost 1 base, leaving 9 bases of the junction unmatched. Germline-derived CDR1 and CDR2 are SGHVT and SQSDAQ. The CDR3, as DNA: TGTGCCAGCAGCTTAGTGCGAGGGAGGGCCGAAGATACGCAGTATTTT. This encodes CASSLVRGRAEDTQYF. The full variable domain, its missing parts supplied by reference TRBV7-4 and TRBJ2-3, is GAGVSQSPRYKVAKRGRDVALRCDSISGHVTLYWYRQTLGQGSEVLTYSQSDAQRDKSGRPSGRFSAERPERSVSTLKIQRTEQGDSAVYLCASSLVRGRAEDTQYFGPGTRLTVL.

This clone was found once. The genes are TRBV18 and TRBJ2-7, with 11 bases fitting TRBD2. In germline, CDR1 is KGHSH, CDR2 LQKENI. Trimming removed 6 bases from V and 3 bases from J; junction bases left unmatched: 10. This CDR3 is built from 16 residues. CDR3 residues: CASSLSGTSGFYEQYF. CDR3 in DNA: TGTGCCAGCTCCCTTTCCGGGACTAGCGGCTTCTACGAGCAGTACTTC.

This chain joins TRBV10-3 and TRBJ1-1, with no clear D. V was cut by 3 bases and J by 4 bases, with 6 bases left in between. The CDR3 is 12 amino acids. CDR1 ENHRY and CDR2 SYGVKD come from the germline V gene. The CDR3 DNA sequence: TGTGCCATCAGTGAAGGGAGCACTGAAGCTTTCTTT. Translating gives CAISEGSTEAFF.

This chain uses TRBV9 with TRBJ2-7; 8 bases fit TRBD2. This CDR3 region has 16 residues. Germline V gene lookup returns CDR1 SGDLS and CDR2 YYNGEE. Germline trimming cut 0 bases from V and 0 bases from J; bases unmatched to any gene: 5. As DNA, the CDR3 is TGTGCCAGCAGCGTAGGGGTAGCGGGGAGCTCCTACGAGCAGTACTTC. Protein product: CASSVGVAGSSYEQYF.

This clone has just a few counts. The chain joins TRBV7-3 to TRBJ2-2; the D gene is possibly TRBD1 (6 bases). Trimming removed 3 bases from V and 5 bases from J, with 13 bases in between. CDR1 is SGHTA and CDR2 is FQGTGA in the germline V gene. The CDR3 has 15 amino acids. CDR3 amino acids: CASSLAQGGTGELFF. CDR3 in DNA: TGTGCCAGCAGCTTGGCACAGGGCGGTACCGGGGAGCTGTTTTTT.

V gene TRBV9 combines with J gene TRBJ2-7; TRBD1 aligns across 8 bases. Germline V gene data show CDR1 as SGDLS and CDR2 as YYNGEE. The CDR3 is 14 residues long. The V and J ends lost 4 bases and 1 base, in that order; junction bases with no gene match: 4. The CDR3 DNA reads as TGTGCCAGCAGCCTGGGACAGGCATCCTACGAGCAGTACTTC. Residues: CASSLGQASYEQYF.

This sequence joins TRBV6-5 and TRBJ2-1; TRBD1 matches at 11 bases. Germline V CDR1 and CDR2: MNHEY, SVGAGI. The CDR3 has 14 amino acids. Unmatched junction bases numbered 7, after V lost 9 bases and J lost 6 bases. The CDR3 here is CASPRDRGFNEQFF. DNA for the CDR3: TGTGCCAGTCCCCGGGACAGGGGGTTCAATGAGCAGTTCTTC.

The DNA for the CDR3 is TGTGCCATCAGTGCCAGGGAAGGGGCCGGGGAGCTGTTTTTT. Its protein product is CAISAREGAGELFF. The chain joins TRBV10-3 to TRBJ2-2; D may be TRBD1 (5 bases). The CDR3 sequence is 14 residues long. The germline CDR1 and CDR2 sequences are ENHRY and SYGVKD. V gave up 4 bases and J gave up 6 bases, with 12 bases separating them.

This clone was counted ten times or more. The V gene is TRBV19, the J gene TRBJ1-1; D gene ambiguous. The CDR3 consists of 11 residues. V lost 5 bases, J lost 5 bases, and 6 bases lay in between. Per germline, CDR1 LNHDA and CDR2 SQIVND (reference sequence). The CDR3 region is CASSARTEAFF. CDR3 coding DNA: TGTGCCAGTAGTGCTAGGACTGAAGCTTTCTTT.

V gene TRBV3-1 (or the pseudogene TRBV3-2) combines with J gene TRBJ1-2; D is ambiguous. This CDR3 comprises 14 residues. With 1 base removed from V and 4 bases from J, the gap between germline ends came to 10 bases. Germline loops: CDR1 LGHDT, CDR2 YNNKEL (reference sequence). CDR3 DNA sequence: TGTGCCAGCAGCCAAGGCCCGGCGGGCTATGGCTACACCTTC. Its translation is CASSQGPAGYGYTF.

The chain is built from TRBV2 and TRBJ2-3; TRBD1 matches 12 bases. Germline loops: CDR1 SNHLY, CDR2 FYNNEI. The length of the CDR3 is 17 residues. J lost 2 bases, V lost 10 bases, and 13 bases had no gene match. CDR3 residues: CAKQKGGTGGLTDTQYF. For the CDR3, the DNA is TGTGCCAAACAAAAGGGCGGGACAGGGGGCCTCACAGATACGCAGTATTTT.

The sample holds one count of this clone. The CDR3, as DNA: TGTGCCTGGCGGGACCACGGGACAGGGAATTCACCCCTCCACTTT. The encoded protein is CAWRDHGTGNSPLHF. This sequence joins TRBV30 and TRBJ1-6; 9 bases are a match to TRBD1. The CDR3 is 15 residues long. Germline V gene data show CDR1 as GTSNPN and CDR2 as SVGIG (reference sequence). V was clipped by 5 bases and J by 7 bases; unmatched bases: 9.

The rearrangement uses TRBV7-9 and TRBJ2-5, with 8 bases aligning to TRBD2. Unmatched junction bases numbered 5, after V lost 10 bases and J lost 1 base. Germline V CDR1 and CDR2: SEHNR, FQNEAQ (reference sequence). The CDR3 spans 13 residues. The CDR3 DNA sequence: TGTGCCACCAACCGGGGGGGCCAAGAGACCCAGTACTTC. Protein sequence: CATNRGGQETQYF. Combining the CDR3 with reference TRBV7-9 and TRBJ2-5 gives the whole variable domain DTGVSQNPRHKITKRGQNVTFRCDPISEHNRLYWYRQTLGQGPEFLTYFQNEAQLEKSRLLSDRFSAERPKGSFSTLEIQRTEQGDSAMYLCATNRGGQETQYFGPGTRLLVL.

The chain uses TRBV19 and TRBJ2-1; 8 nucleotides align to TRBD2. The CDR3 is 16 amino acids. V lost 1 base to trimming and J lost 3 bases; unmatched junction nucleotides: 5. The germline CDR1 and CDR2 sequences are LNHDA and SQIVND (reference sequence). This CDR3 reads CASSIAAGGHYNEQFF. CDR3 DNA: TGTGCCAGTAGTATAGCGGCGGGAGGCCACTACAATGAGCAGTTCTTC.

The CDR3 DNA is TGTGCCAGCAGCTCCCGCCCCAGACAGCTTGGAAACACCATATATTTT. Amino acids: CASSSRPRQLGNTIYF. The rearrangement joins TRBV7-2 to TRBJ1-3; perhaps TRBD1 as D (5 bases). Germline V CDR1 and CDR2: SGHTA, FQGNSA. The CDR3 has 16 amino acids. Between the trimmed V and J ends, which lost 4 bases and 3 bases, there was a span of 16 bases. Together with reference TRBV7-2 and TRBJ1-3, the CDR3 gives the full variable domain: GAGVSQSPSNKVTEKGKDVELRCDPISGHTALYWYRQSLGQGLEFLIYFQGNSAPDKSGLPSDRFSAERTGGSVSTLTIQRTQQEDSAVYLCASSSRPRQLGNTIYFGEGSWLTVV.

The J gene is TRBJ2-1, the V gene TRBV15; tentatively, D is TRBD2 (7 bases). Looked up from germline, CDR1 is LNHNV and CDR2 is YYDKDF (reference sequence). The V and J ends lost 0 bases and 2 bases respectively, with 11 bases between them. This CDR3 has 16 residues. The chain's CDR3 is CATSREGGPPYNEQFF. CDR3 in DNA: TGTGCCACCAGCAGAGAGGGGGGGCCTCCCTACAATGAGCAGTTCTTC.

This rearrangement joins TRBV28 to TRBJ1-1, with 8 nucleotides matching TRBD1. There are 15 residues in the CDR3. V lost 2 bases, J lost 2 bases, and 4 bases stayed unmatched. Germline V lookup: CDR1 MDHEN, CDR2 SYDVKM. CDR3 sequence: CASSLQDRDNTEAFF. The CDR3 nucleotides read TGTGCCAGCAGTTTACAGGACAGGGACAACACTGAAGCTTTCTTT. Combining the CDR3 with reference TRBV28 and TRBJ1-1 gives the whole variable domain DVKVTQSSRYLVKRTGEKVFLECVQDMDHENMFWYRQDPGLGLRLIYFSYDVKMKEKGDIPEGYSVSREKKERFSLILESASTNQTSMYLCASSLQDRDNTEAFFGQGTRLTVV.

Comment on this clone: This specimen includes other DNA sequences encoding the same CDR3. The genes are TRBV5-4 and TRBJ1-1; D is perhaps TRBD1 (5 bases). V lost 0 bases and J lost 0, with 6 bases in between. Germline CDR1 SGHNT, CDR2 YYREEE (reference sequence). The CDR3 has 14 amino acids. CDR3 nucleotide sequence: TGTGCCAGCAGCTTGGGACAGATGAACACTGAAGCTTTCTTT. The encoded protein is CASSLGQMNTEAFF. The variable domain in full, with the rest retrieved from reference TRBV5-4 and TRBJ1-1, is ETGVTQSPTHLIKTRGQQVTLRCSSQSGHNTVSWYQQALGQGPQFIFQYYREEENGRGNFPPRFSGLQFPNYSSELNVNALELDDSALYLCASSLGQMNTEAFFGQGTRLTVV.

This clone was counted between two and nine times. V usage is TRBV7-2 and J usage is TRBJ2-2, with 7 bases fitting TRBD2. The CDR3 contains 15 residues. The germline V gene encodes CDR1 SGHTA and CDR2 FQGNSA. The V segment lost 2 bases and the J segment 4 bases; nucleotides outside the gene matches: 4. The CDR3 here is CASSLLASGTGELFF. As DNA, the CDR3 is TGTGCCAGCAGCTTACTAGCTAGCGGCACCGGGGAGCTGTTTTTT.

The chain has TRBV9 and TRBJ2-3, with 10 bases fitting TRBD2. This CDR3 has 16 residues. J was trimmed by 0 bases and V by 3 bases; bases with no gene match: 4. CDR1 SGDLS and CDR2 YYNGEE come from the germline V gene. The CDR3 region is CASSEGLAASTDTQYF. The CDR3 nucleotides are TGTGCCAGCAGCGAAGGACTAGCGGCTAGCACAGATACGCAGTATTTT.